The sequence of this T cell receptor (beta chain) was determined in a study of blood T cell repertoires in COVID-19. Using immunoSEQ multiplex PCR, the repertoire was profiled, and TCRdb retains in-frame clones only, with some absent. This sample has more than 70,000 clones, with roughly 90% found just once. The CDR3 runs 14 residues. V shed 5 bases and J 9 bases; nucleotides not matched to a gene: 4. Per the germline V gene, CDR1 is SGHTA and CDR2 is FQGNSA. Sequences were obtained from peripheral blood. This clonotype originated in a man at least 80 years old with active or convalescent COVID-19. V is TRBV7-2 and J is TRBJ2-1, with TRBD2 matching over 13 bases. This chain's CDR3 is CASSPRLAGGEQFF. In DNA, the CDR3 is TGTGCCAGCAGCCCGAGACTAGCGGGAGGTGAGCAGTTCTTC.